Shown below are 26 T cell receptor beta chains from a single sample sequenced in a study of blood T cells in healthy people across ages (dated by TCRdb to the mid-2010s). Library preparation used 5' RACE. The sequencer listed for this sample is Illumina HiSeq 2500. The second PCR ran for roughly 7 to 12 cycles and used a J-beta primer mix along with a sample-barcoded 5' primer. TCRdb itself trimmed the public reads at Q25 with fastp, ran MiXCR and retained productive beta chains. Each CDR3 protein appears once, grouped with its most common genes and DNA. This sample comprises about 1,400,000 distinct CDR3 sequences, around 39% of them detected only once. The ten largest clones capture 7% to 9.5% of the sample. Sequencing input: blood. All receptors come from a woman under 30 in good health.

This clonotype has only a few counts. V is TRBV20-1 and J is TRBJ2-1, with D possibly matching TRBD1 (5 bases). The CDR3 runs 14 residues. The V gene's germline CDR1 is DFQATT and CDR2 SNEGSKA (reference sequence). The CDR3 DNA reads TGCAGCACAAAAGGCAGGGTCTCCTACAATGAGCAGTTCTTC. Its protein is CSTKGRVSYNEQFF.

This clonotype has a handful of counts. V and J are TRBV2 and TRBJ2-3; D could derive from TRBD1 or TRBD2 (5 bases each). The germline V gene has CDR1 SNHLY and CDR2 FYNNEI. The CDR3 has 14 residues. V was trimmed by 5 bases and J by 4 bases, leaving 13 bases between them. CDR3 residues: CASSRDRSPDTQYF. The CDR3 DNA follows: TGTGCCAGCAGTAGGGACCGCAGCCCAGATACGCAGTATTTT.

The chain has TRBV12-5 and TRBJ2-2; 12 nucleotides line up with TRBD2. This CDR3 has 19 amino acids. Germline V gives CDR1 LGHNT, CDR2 FRNRAP. The V segment lost 2 bases and the J segment 5 bases; nucleotides outside the gene matches: 12. For the CDR3, the DNA is TGTGCTAGTGGTTTGCGCCCTCCTAGCGGGAGGGACAGTACCGGGGAGCTGTTTTTT. It specifies CASGLRPPSGRDSTGELFF.

This clonotype was seen at least ten times. The chain couples TRBV20-1 to TRBJ2-5, with 9 bases identical to TRBD2. CDR1 is DFQATT and CDR2 is SNEGSKA in the germline V gene (reference sequence). V dropped 5 bases and J dropped 4; count of bases not matched to a gene: 8. The CDR3 is 14 residues long. CDR3 loop: CSALVGAGGETQYF. In nucleotides, the CDR3 is TGCAGTGCTCTGGTCGGAGCGGGAGGAGAGACCCAGTACTTC.

This chain joins TRBV11-2 and TRBJ2-1, with TRBD2 matching over 11 bases. The CDR3 consists of 15 residues. Per the germline V gene, CDR1 is SGHAT and CDR2 is FQNNGV. The J segment lost 5 bases and the V segment lost 5 bases, leaving 5 bases of the junction unmatched. This CDR3 is CASSKPGLADNEQFF. The CDR3 region has the DNA TGTGCCAGCAGCAAGCCGGGACTAGCGGACAATGAGCAGTTCTTC.

This chain connects TRBV3-1 to TRBJ2-2, with 14 bases aligning to TRBD2. V dropped 4 bases and J dropped 7; count of bases not matched to a gene: 5. This CDR3 spans 16 amino acids. Germline values: CDR1 LGHDT, CDR2 YNNKEL (reference sequence). The CDR3 coding sequence is TGTGCCAGCAGCCCGGGACTAGCGGGAGTGGTCGGGGAGCTGTTTTTT. Residues: CASSPGLAGVVGELFF.

This chain uses TRBV6-1 with TRBJ1-6, with TRBD1 identical over 7 bases. This CDR3 has 15 amino acids. The V segment lost 7 bases and the J segment 6 bases; nucleotides outside the gene matches: 9. The germline V gene has CDR1 MNHNS and CDR2 SASEGT. CDR3 region: CASTLPGQSNSPLHF. DNA for the CDR3: TGTGCCAGCACACTACCGGGACAGAGTAATTCACCCCTCCACTTT.

The chain combines TRBV7-8 with TRBJ2-1; D may be TRBD2 (5 bases). CDR1 and CDR2 (germline): SGHVS, FQNEAQ. Trimming left V 5 bases short and J 7 bases short, with 15 bases between. This CDR3 region has 14 residues. The CDR3 reads CASSPSEGENEQFF. CDR3 DNA sequence: TGTGCCAGCAGCCCATCAGAGGGAGAGAATGAGCAGTTCTTC.

This clonotype was picked up a small number of times. This chain links TRBV29-1 with TRBJ2-7, with D unresolved. This CDR3 spans 14 amino acids. The ends were cut back, 3 bases at V and 0 bases at J, with 12 bases in the middle. CDR1 SQVTM and CDR2 ANQGSEA come from the germline V gene. This CDR3 is CSVDCEQVSYEQYF. DNA for the CDR3: TGCAGCGTTGACTGTGAGCAGGTCTCCTACGAGCAGTACTTC.

This clonotype was counted a few times. This sequence joins TRBV3-1 and TRBJ2-3, with 7 nucleotides matching TRBD2. The CDR3 length is 13 residues. The germline V gene has CDR1 LGHDT and CDR2 YNNKEL (reference sequence). The ends lost 9 bases at V and 1 base at J; junction bases unmatched: 4. The CDR3 DNA is TGTGCCAGTATGCTAGCGGGCACAGATACGCAGTATTTT. It codes for CASMLAGTDTQYF.

The chain employs TRBV10-3 and TRBJ2-1; 7 bases match TRBD2. Germline CDR1 reads ENHRY; CDR2 reads SYGVKD. The V segment lost 6 bases and the J segment 8 bases; nucleotides outside the gene matches: 13. The CDR3 sequence is 15 residues long. The chain's CDR3 is CAIRTQRGVHDEQFF. CDR3 bases: TGTGCCATCAGGACCCAGCGGGGCGTCCACGATGAGCAGTTCTTC.

The chain employs TRBV7-9 and TRBJ2-1; a weak D match, TRBD1 (6 bases). CDR3 length: 10 amino acids. Trimming removed 7 bases at V and 8 bases at J, with 6 bases between. Germline lookup yields CDR1 SEHNR and CDR2 FQNEAQ (reference sequence). The CDR3 DNA reads as TGTGCCAGCAAGGGGGATGAGCAGTTCTTC. Amino acids: CASKGDEQFF.

The chain is built from TRBV12-3 or TRBV12-4 and TRBJ2-2, with D unresolved. V was pared by 10 bases and J by 6 bases, with 6 bases between. The CDR3 totals 10 residues. The CDR3 region is CATRAGELFF. CDR3 bases: TGTGCCACGCGAGCCGGGGAGCTGTTTTTT.

This clonotype was detected a few times. V is TRBV27 and J is TRBJ2-7; 11 nucleotides line up with TRBD2. J was trimmed by 7 bases and V by 5 bases; bases with no gene match: 10. The CDR3 has 15 amino acids. Germline CDR1 MNHEY, CDR2 SMNVEV (reference sequence). CDR3 coding DNA: TGTGCCAGCAGTAAAGGGACTAGCGGTCCGCGGGAGCAGTACTTC. This codes for CASSKGTSGPREQYF.

In its sample, this clonotype was seen a few times. The chain links TRBV14 to TRBJ2-1, with a possible D match to TRBD1 (6 bases). V lost 0 bases and J lost 12, with 12 bases in between. The CDR3 spans 13 residues. Germline V gene data show CDR1 as SGHDN and CDR2 as FVKESK. CDR3 protein: CASSQDQGFGQFF. Here the CDR3 DNA reads TGTGCCAGCAGCCAAGATCAGGGGTTTGGGCAGTTCTTC.

This clonotype was picked up a small number of times. This chain connects TRBV18 to TRBJ2-3; no firm D call. The CDR3 totals 13 residues. CDR1 KGHSH and CDR2 LQKENI come from the germline V gene. The ends were cut back, 2 bases at V and 5 bases at J, with 8 bases in the middle. The CDR3 reads CASSPILGDTQYF. The CDR3, as DNA: TGTGCCAGCTCACCAATCCTTGGAGATACGCAGTATTTT.

The chain links TRBV11-1 to TRBJ2-1; 10 bases fit TRBD2. The CDR3 has 16 residues. Per the germline V gene, CDR1 is SGHAT and CDR2 is FQDESV (reference sequence). V gave up 5 bases and J gave up 4 bases; unmatched junction bases: 8. CDR3 in DNA: TGTGCCAGCAGCCCCGGCAGCGGGAGGGCATACAATGAGCAGTTCTTC. It translates to CASSPGSGRAYNEQFF.

This clonotype was counted many times. The chain uses TRBV12-3 or TRBV12-4 and TRBJ2-7, with D possibly matching TRBD2 (6 bases). Trimming stripped 6 bases from V and 5 bases from J, with 8 bases between. The CDR3 has 11 residues. DNA of the CDR3: TGTGCCAGCAGCGGGAGTCACGAGCAGTACTTC. Protein sequence: CASSGSHEQYF.

This chain uses TRBV7-9 with TRBJ1-1; 8 nucleotides match TRBD1. With V trimmed by 4 bases and J by 7 bases, 11 bases remained unmatched. This CDR3 is built from 15 residues. Germline V gives CDR1 SEHNR, CDR2 FQNEAQ (reference sequence). CDR3: CASSSPDRGEVEAFF. The CDR3, as DNA: TGTGCCAGCAGCTCGCCCGACAGGGGAGAAGTTGAAGCTTTCTTT.

A few counts support this clonotype. The chain couples TRBV4-1 to TRBJ2-5; TRBD1 matches at 8 bases. Per germline, CDR1 MGHRA and CDR2 YSYEKL. J gave up 4 bases and V 4 bases, and 8 bases lay outside the gene matches. The CDR3 is 15 amino acids. In DNA form, the CDR3 reads TGCGCCAGCAGCCGGGGAGGACAGGGAATAGAGACCCAGTACTTC. Its protein is CASSRGGQGIETQYF.

V and J are TRBV5-1 and TRBJ2-5; 10 nucleotides line up with TRBD1. The J call may be incorrect, as the DNA end agrees better with TRBJ2-7. Per germline, CDR1 SGHRS and CDR2 YFSETQ. This CDR3 spans 15 amino acids. The CDR3, as DNA: TGCGCCAGCAGCCAGATCGGGACAGGGGTTAACGAGCAGTACTTC. It specifies CASSQIGTGVNEQYF.

This clonotype was picked up a small number of times. The chain is built from TRBV11-2 and TRBJ2-3, with 12 bases matching TRBD2. The CDR3 is 18 amino acids. Germline trimming cut 1 base from V and 6 bases from J; bases unmatched to any gene: 11. Germline CDR1 reads SGHAT; CDR2 reads FQNNGV. DNA for the CDR3: TGTGCCAGCAGCTTAGGGGCTAGCGGGAGGGCCGAGGCGGATACGCAGTATTTT. Its translation: CASSLGASGRAEADTQYF.

This clonotype was seen a handful of times. The chain joins TRBV3-1 to TRBJ2-1, with D unresolved. Germline CDR1 LGHDT, CDR2 YNNKEL (reference sequence). There are 13 residues in the CDR3. V was clipped by 3 bases and J by 6 bases, with 9 bases between them. The CDR3: CASSHRLVNEQFF. CDR3 DNA: TGTGCCAGCAGCCATCGCCTGGTCAATGAGCAGTTCTTC.

The sample holds many counts of this clonotype. The chain uses TRBV6-1 and TRBJ2-7, with 9 bases aligning to TRBD2. The CDR3 is 15 residues long. Germline trimming cut 1 base from V and 2 bases from J; bases unmatched to any gene: 3. From germline, CDR1 is MNHNS and CDR2 SASEGT. DNA of the CDR3: TGTGCCAGCAGTGAAGATGGCGGGAGGGCCTACGAGCAGTACTTC. Its protein is CASSEDGGRAYEQYF.

The J gene is TRBJ1-2, the V gene TRBV12-3 or TRBV12-4; 8 bases match TRBD1. Trimming cost V 8 bases and J 2 bases; bases outside gene matches: 7. This CDR3 is 14 amino acids long. The CDR3 here is CASQSTGANYGYTF. CDR3 bases: TGTGCCAGCCAATCGACAGGGGCAAACTATGGCTACACCTTC.

The chain uses TRBV12-3 or TRBV12-4 and TRBJ2-1; D is unresolved. The J call may be in error: the DNA end matches TRBJ2-7 better. The CDR3 runs 15 residues. CDR3 DNA: TGTGCCAGCAGTTTAGCCCCCAGCCAGTACAATGAGCAGTACTTC. It specifies CASSLAPSQYNEQYF.